A selection of T cell receptor beta chains follows, all from one sample in a study of T cell changes during pregnancy in multiple sclerosis. The table came from immunoSEQ multiplex PCR; TCRdb's copy has only in-frame clones and leaves some out. The sample lists 10,000 or so clones; 65% to 85% were seen once. The sequences come from CD8+ T cells from peripheral blood mononuclear cells, collected in the third trimester of pregnancy. The receptors originated from a female donor in good health, enrolled as a control in a pregnancy study. Each CDR3 is given with its conserved first and last residue. D genes are given only for firm matches. The listing skips clone size in some rows; elsewhere it reads once, few, many or a size class.

V gene	J gene	clone size	D gene	CDR3 protein	CDR3 DNA
TRBV7-9	TRBJ2-7	.	TRBD2	CASSTTSGGVYEQYF	TGTGCCAGCAGCACGACTAGCGGGGGGGTTTACGAGCAGTACTTC
TRBV4-1	TRBJ1-2	.	TRBD1	CASSLIMGQGTYGYTF	TGCGCCAGCAGCCTAATCATGGGACAGGGGACCTATGGCTACACCTTC
TRBV4-3	TRBJ1-4	.	.	CASSPDSATNEKLFF	TGCGCCAGCAGCCCGGACAGTGCAACTAATGAAAAACTGTTTTTT
TRBV29-1	TRBJ1-2	.	.	CSVPGTNYGYTF	TGCAGCGTTCCCGGGACTAACTATGGCTACACCTTC
TRBV9	TRBJ1-5	.	TRBD1	CASSPTGGLNQPQHF	TGTGCCAGCAGCCCTACAGGGGGTTTGAATCAGCCCCAGCATTTT
TRBV6-4	TRBJ2-1	.	TRBD1	CASSDTGTGGDEQFF	TGTGCCAGCAGCGATACCGGGACAGGGGGCGATGAGCAGTTCTTC
TRBV5-5	TRBJ1-4	.	TRBD1	CASSSYKLPGQGDEKLFF	TGTGCCAGCAGCTCGTACAAACTACCGGGACAGGGTGATGAAAAACTGTTTTTT
TRBV9	TRBJ1-2	.	TRBD1	CASSPNGQGRYGYTF	TGTGCCAGCAGCCCAAATGGACAGGGTCGGTATGGCTACACCTTC
TRBV23-1	TRBJ1-2	.	.	CASSLWGQQNYGYTF	TGCGCCAGCAGTCTCTGGGGGCAACAGAACTATGGCTACACCTTC
TRBV10-3	TRBJ2-1	.	TRBD1	CAISGDRGSVRSYNEQFF	TGTGCCATCAGTGGGGACAGGGGCTCGGTAAGAAGCTACAATGAGCAGTTCTTC
TRBV4-1	TRBJ2-1	once	TRBD2	CASTNRLAGPYNEQFF	TGCGCCAGCACAAACCGACTAGCGGGACCCTACAATGAGCAGTTCTTC
TRBV5-6	TRBJ1-4	.	TRBD1	CASSPEGASATNEKLFF	TGTGCCAGCAGCCCTGAGGGGGCTTCCGCAACTAATGAAAAACTGTTTTTT
TRBV9	TRBJ2-6	.	TRBD1	CASSGRQGPLSGANVLTF	TGTGCCAGCAGCGGCAGACAGGGGCCCCTCTCTGGGGCCAACGTCCTGACTTTC
TRBV5-4	TRBJ1-6	.	.	CASSLEGMPLHF	TGTGCCAGCAGCTTGGAGGGGATGCCCCTCCACTTT
TRBV21-1	TRBJ2-5	.	.	CASSRRVTSGARTQYF	TGTGCCAGCAGCAGAAGGGTCACGAGCGGGGCTCGGACCCAGTACTTC
TRBV5-6	TRBJ1-5	.	.	CASSLGRGVADQPQHF	TGTGCCAGCAGCTTGGGGCGGGGTGTAGCCGATCAGCCCCAGCATTTT
TRBV5-4	TRBJ2-3	.	TRBD2	CASSAGLAGSDTQYF	TGTGCCAGCAGCGCGGGACTAGCGGGCTCAGATACGCAGTATTTT